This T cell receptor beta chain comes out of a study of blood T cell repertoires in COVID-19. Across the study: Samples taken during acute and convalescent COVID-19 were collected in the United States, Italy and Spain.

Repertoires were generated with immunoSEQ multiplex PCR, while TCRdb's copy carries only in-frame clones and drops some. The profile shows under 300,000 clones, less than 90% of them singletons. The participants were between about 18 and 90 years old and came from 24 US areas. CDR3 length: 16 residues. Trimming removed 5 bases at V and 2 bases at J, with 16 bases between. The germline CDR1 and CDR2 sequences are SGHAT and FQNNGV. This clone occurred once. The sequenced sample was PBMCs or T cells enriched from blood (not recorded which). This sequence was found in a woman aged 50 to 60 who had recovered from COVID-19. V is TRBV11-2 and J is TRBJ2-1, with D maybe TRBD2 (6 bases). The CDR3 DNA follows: TGTGCCAGCAGCCTTACCGGGAGTCTTACCTACAATGAGCAGTTCTTC. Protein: CASSLTGSLTYNEQFF.